This paragraph covers one TCR beta chain sequence. This entry belongs to a study of blood T cell repertoires in COVID-19. Study in general: Samples representing acute and convalescent COVID-19 were sourced from the United States, Italy and Spain. Sources were T cells, B-cell-depleted T cells, or PBMCs; the material itself was cDNA or gDNA.

Germline V CDR1 and CDR2: SEHNR, FQNEAQ (reference sequence). Trimming shortened V by 5 bases and J by 2 bases, and 9 bases separated the two germline ends. The CDR3 is made up of 13 amino acids. Per the authors' pipeline: Amplification of reference gene primers was used by the study to estimate nucleated cell counts. Sequenced by immunoSEQ multiplex PCR; TCRdb stores in-frame clones only, minus some. V, J and clone size are taken as reported in that table, and D and trimming were inferred from the DNA itself. Counted here are approximately 110,000 clones, about four fifths occurring once; the ten biggest clones make up roughly 15%.

This sequence originates from a woman aged 80 or over with acute or convalescent COVID-19. The specimen sequenced was peripheral blood. The gene calls are TRBV7-9 and TRBJ2-5; D is undetermined. The CDR3 sequence: CASSHYEQETQYF. The CDR3 DNA reads as TGTGCCAGCAGCCACTACGAACAAGAGACCCAGTACTTC.